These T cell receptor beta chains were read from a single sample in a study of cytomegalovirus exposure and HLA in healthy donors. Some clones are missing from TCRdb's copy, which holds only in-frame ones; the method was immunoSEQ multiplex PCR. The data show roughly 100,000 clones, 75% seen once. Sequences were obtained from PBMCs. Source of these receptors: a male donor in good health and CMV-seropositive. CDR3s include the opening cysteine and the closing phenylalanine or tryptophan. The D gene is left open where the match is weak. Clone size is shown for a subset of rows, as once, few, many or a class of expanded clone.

CDR3 DNA: TGTGCCAGCAGCTTGGAGGGGGCAAGGACTGAAGCTTTCTTT
CDR3 protein: CASSLEGARTEAFF
J gene: TRBJ1-1
D gene: TRBD1
clone size: -
V gene: TRBV5-4

CDR3 DNA: TGTGCCAGTCGAGAACAGGGCCTGACCGGAAACACCATATATTTT
CDR3 protein: CASREQGLTGNTIYF
J gene: TRBJ1-3
D gene: -
clone size: -
V gene: TRBV7-2

CDR3 DNA: TGTGCCAGTCAGGACAGGTGGTCCTACAATGAGCAGTTCTTC
CDR3 protein: CASQDRWSYNEQFF
J gene: TRBJ2-1
D gene: TRBD1
clone size: -
V gene: TRBV19

CDR3 DNA: TGCGCCAGCAGCTTGACGGCAGGGGCCCGAACAGATACGCAGTATTTT
CDR3 protein: CASSLTAGARTDTQYF
J gene: TRBJ2-3
D gene: -
clone size: -
V gene: TRBV5-1

CDR3 DNA: TGTGCCAGCAGCCCGGGAGGCTCCTACGAGCAGTACTTC
CDR3 protein: CASSPGGSYEQYF
J gene: TRBJ2-7
D gene: TRBD2
clone size: -
V gene: TRBV9

CDR3 DNA: TGTGCCAGCAGCTCCACTCGTTACACAGATACGCAGTATTTT
CDR3 protein: CASSSTRYTDTQYF
J gene: TRBJ2-3
D gene: -
clone size: few
V gene: TRBV11-3

CDR3 DNA: TGTGCCAGCAGTTACTCGCAGGGCAGCACCACGGGGGGTTTCTTT
CDR3 protein: CASSYSQGSTTGGFF
J gene: TRBJ1-1
D gene: -
clone size: -
V gene: TRBV6-5

CDR3 DNA: TGTGCCAGCAGAACAAGTAGCGGGCGGGGAGAGACCCAGTACTTC
CDR3 protein: CASRTSSGRGETQYF
J gene: TRBJ2-5
D gene: TRBD2
clone size: few
V gene: TRBV6-6

CDR3 DNA: TGTGCCAGCATTCGGGTAGGGGGCAACGACGAGCAGTACTTC
CDR3 protein: CASIRVGGNDEQYF
J gene: TRBJ2-7
D gene: TRBD1
clone size: -
V gene: TRBV28

CDR3 DNA: TGTGCCAGCAGCCAAGACAGAGGTGAAGCTTTCTTT
CDR3 protein: CASSQDRGEAFF
J gene: TRBJ1-1
D gene: -
clone size: -
V gene: TRBV4-2

CDR3 DNA: TGTGCCAGCAGCCCCCAACAGGGGTCCAATGAAAAACTGTTTTTT
CDR3 protein: CASSPQQGSNEKLFF
J gene: TRBJ1-4
D gene: TRBD1
clone size: -
V gene: TRBV11-2

CDR3 DNA: TGTGCCAGCAGTGGGGAAGACAGGGCATTAAATCAGCCCCAGCATTTT
CDR3 protein: CASSGEDRALNQPQHF
J gene: TRBJ1-5
D gene: TRBD1
clone size: few
V gene: TRBV25-1

CDR3 DNA: TGTGCCAGTCGGACAGTTAATAGCAATCAGCCCCAGCATTTT
CDR3 protein: CASRTVNSNQPQHF
J gene: TRBJ1-5
D gene: -
clone size: -
V gene: TRBV19

CDR3 DNA: TGTGCCAGCAGACCACAGACAGGGGATCGCTTCTCCTATAATTCACCCCTCCACTTT
CDR3 protein: CASRPQTGDRFSYNSPLHF
J gene: TRBJ1-6
D gene: TRBD1
clone size: -
V gene: TRBV5-6

CDR3 DNA: TGTGCCAGTAGTATGGGTTGGGAGAGAATGAACACTGAAGCTTTCTTT
CDR3 protein: CASSMGWERMNTEAFF
J gene: TRBJ1-1
D gene: -
clone size: -
V gene: TRBV19

CDR3 DNA: TGTGCCAGCACCTCCAGGGGTGGCTACACCTTC
CDR3 protein: CASTSRGGYTF
J gene: TRBJ1-2
D gene: -
clone size: -
V gene: TRBV28

CDR3 DNA: TGTGCCAGCAGCTTAACTATGGCAGGGAGGAGTGATGAGCAGTTCTTC
CDR3 protein: CASSLTMAGRSDEQFF
J gene: TRBJ2-1
D gene: -
clone size: -
V gene: TRBV7-3

CDR3 DNA: TGCGCCAGCAGCTTGGGCGACAGGGCTAGCTCCTACGAGCAGTACTTC
CDR3 protein: CASSLGDRASSYEQYF
J gene: TRBJ2-7
D gene: TRBD1
clone size: -
V gene: TRBV5-1

CDR3 DNA: TGTGCCAGCAGCATTCGTAGCGGGCGAGATACGCAGTATTTT
CDR3 protein: CASSIRSGRDTQYF
J gene: TRBJ2-3
D gene: TRBD2
clone size: -
V gene: TRBV9

CDR3 DNA: TGCGCCAGCAGCCAGGCCCCTAGCGGAGTATCCTACAATGAGCAGTTCTTC
CDR3 protein: CASSQAPSGVSYNEQFF
J gene: TRBJ2-1
D gene: TRBD2
clone size: -
V gene: TRBV4-3

CDR3 DNA: TGCGCCAGCAGCCAAGATTGGGCAGGGAGGCGCAATCAGCCCCAGCATTTT
CDR3 protein: CASSQDWAGRRNQPQHF
J gene: TRBJ1-5
D gene: -
clone size: few
V gene: TRBV4-3

CDR3 DNA: TGTGCCAGCAGCGGGGCCAGGGGTTACTCTGGAAACACCATATATTTT
CDR3 protein: CASSGARGYSGNTIYF
J gene: TRBJ1-3
D gene: -
clone size: -
V gene: TRBV9

CDR3 DNA: TGTGCCAGCAGTTCCCCAAACCAGGGGATAAACTATGGCTACACCTTC
CDR3 protein: CASSSPNQGINYGYTF
J gene: TRBJ1-2
D gene: -
clone size: once
V gene: TRBV6-5

CDR3 DNA: TGTGCCAGTAGTATGGACAGGGGTCACGAGCAGTACTTC
CDR3 protein: CASSMDRGHEQYF
J gene: TRBJ2-7
D gene: TRBD1
clone size: -
V gene: TRBV19

CDR3 DNA: TGTGCCAGTAGTATTCGGGTGGGAGGAGTGAACACCGGGGAGCTGTTTTTT
CDR3 protein: CASSIRVGGVNTGELFF
J gene: TRBJ2-2
D gene: -
clone size: -
V gene: TRBV19

CDR3 DNA: TGTGCCAGCAGCTGGGGGACAGGGGATGCCTACGAGCAGTACTTC
CDR3 protein: CASSWGTGDAYEQYF
J gene: TRBJ2-7
D gene: TRBD1
clone size: -
V gene: TRBV7-2

CDR3 DNA: TGTGCCAGCAGCCGACTGGGAACTAATGAAAAACTGTTTTTT
CDR3 protein: CASSRLGTNEKLFF
J gene: TRBJ1-4
D gene: -
clone size: few
V gene: TRBV27

CDR3 DNA: TGTGCCAGCACCCACTGGGTGGGGCGGCAGGGCTTTATCTACGAGCAGTACTTC
CDR3 protein: CASTHWVGRQGFIYEQYF
J gene: TRBJ2-7
D gene: -
clone size: -
V gene: TRBV6-7

CDR3 DNA: TGTGCCAGCAGCTTATCCCCGGGACAGGGTGAAGCTTTCTTT
CDR3 protein: CASSLSPGQGEAFF
J gene: TRBJ1-1
D gene: TRBD1
clone size: once
V gene: TRBV7-2

CDR3 DNA: TGCAGCGTTGAGAGGCCTAGCGGCCTGGGCACGCAGTATTTT
CDR3 protein: CSVERPSGLGTQYF
J gene: TRBJ2-3
D gene: TRBD2
clone size: -
V gene: TRBV29-1